One sample yielded the 10 T cell receptor beta chains listed below, sequenced in a study of human thymus T cells. In corrective heart surgery, resections were taken, and these provided the thymus tissue. Data came from immunoSEQ multiplex PCR; TCRdb stores just in-frame clones and leaves some out. The repertoire has some 78,000 clones, approximately 97% of them found once; the top ten carry approximately 0.03%. Material for sequencing was thymus tissue. These TCRs come from a boy under two years old with a congenital heart defect but otherwise immunologically healthy.

This clone has only one observation. The chain joins TRBV7-2 to TRBJ1-5; TRBD1 matches at 8 bases. Trimming at V came to 2 bases and at J to 5 bases, leaving 8 bases not matched to a gene. CDR1 is SGHTA and CDR2 is FQGNSA in the germline V gene. The CDR3 has 16 amino acids. The CDR3: CASSLTDRAGDQPQHF. The CDR3 nucleotides read TGTGCCAGCAGCTTAACGGACAGGGCCGGGGATCAGCCCCAGCATTTT.

V is TRBV5-1 and J is TRBJ1-3, with D uncertain. The CDR3 runs 17 residues. From germline, CDR1 is SGHRS and CDR2 YFSETQ. Deletions cut 2 bases from V and 0 bases from J, with 15 bases between. The CDR3 sequence: CASSFDLLEASGNTIYF. In nucleotides, the CDR3 is TGCGCCAGCAGCTTTGACCTCCTGGAGGCCTCTGGAAACACCATATATTTT. The full variable domain, with the rest looked up from reference TRBV5-1 and TRBJ1-3, is KAGVTQTPRYLIKTRGQQVTLSCSPISGHRSVSWYQQTPGQGLQFLFEYFSETQRNKGNFPGRFSGRQFSNSRSEMNVSTLELGDSALYLCASSFDLLEASGNTIYFGEGSWLTVV.

This chain joins TRBV7-2 and TRBJ2-1; the match to TRBD2 covers 10 bases. The V and J ends lost 3 bases and 6 bases, in that order; junction bases with no gene match: 8. This CDR3 is 16 amino acids long. CDR1 is SGHTA, CDR2 FQGNSA, per germline. The CDR3 coding sequence is TGTGCCAGCAGCTTTTCGTCGCGACTAGCGGGCAATGAGCAGTTCTTC. Protein product: CASSFSSRLAGNEQFF.

The J gene is TRBJ1-2, the V gene TRBV19, with D possibly TRBD1 on 6 matching bases. The CDR3 is 17 residues long. V lost 3 bases and J lost 2, with 19 bases in between. Per germline, CDR1 LNHDA and CDR2 SQIVND (reference sequence). The CDR3 loop is CASSIRKTGQRNYGYTF. The CDR3 coding sequence is TGTGCCAGTAGTATTCGGAAGACAGGCCAACGAAACTATGGCTACACCTTC.

The chain employs TRBV7-9 and TRBJ1-3; D not resolved. This CDR3 comprises 17 residues. CDR1 SEHNR and CDR2 FQNEAQ come from the germline V gene (reference sequence). Between the trimmed V and J ends, which lost 5 bases and 1 base, there was a span of 18 bases. This chain's CDR3 is CASSPIQDGRSGNTIYF. For the CDR3, the DNA is TGTGCCAGCAGCCCCATCCAGGACGGCCGATCTGGAAACACCATATATTTT.

This sequence joins TRBV27 and TRBJ1-5, with D possibly matching TRBD1 (5 bases). Germline V lookup: CDR1 MNHEY, CDR2 SMNVEV (reference sequence). The CDR3 extends over 14 amino acids. The V and J ends lost 0 bases and 3 bases respectively, with 6 bases between them. The CDR3 DNA is TGTGCCAGCAGTTTATCAGGGGTCAATCAGCCCCAGCATTTT. This sequence encodes CASSLSGVNQPQHF.

This sequence joins TRBV5-1 and TRBJ2-3; 10 bases align to TRBD2. The length of the CDR3 is 18 residues. The J segment lost 3 bases and the V segment lost 0 bases, leaving 10 bases of the junction unmatched. Germline V gives CDR1 SGHRS, CDR2 YFSETQ. The CDR3 coding sequence is TGCGCCAGCAGCTTGGTAGGGACTAGCGAGGAAGGAACAGATACGCAGTATTTT. Its translation is CASSLVGTSEEGTDTQYF.

The chain employs TRBV28 and TRBJ1-6, with D maybe TRBD1 (5 bases). CDR3 length: 16 residues. Trimming pared 6 bases from V and 6 bases from J, leaving 18 bases between. Germline CDR1 and CDR2: MDHEN and SYDVKM. The CDR3 loop reads CASRGRGGPTNSPLHF. CDR3 DNA sequence: TGTGCCAGCAGGGGGCGTGGAGGCCCCACTAATTCACCCCTCCACTTT.

This clone is a singleton in its sample. This rearrangement joins TRBV4-1 to TRBJ2-7; 8 bases line up with TRBD1. Germline V gene sequence: CDR1 MGHRA, CDR2 YSYEKL. V lost 0 bases and J lost 2; bases outside the gene matches: 6. The CDR3 extends over 16 amino acids. The CDR3 DNA reads TGCGCCAGCAGCCAAGACTTGACAGGGGACCCCTACGAGCAGTACTTC. Translating gives CASSQDLTGDPYEQYF.

The CDR3 DNA reads as TGTGCCAGCAGTGACCGCTCCGGGGGTAGCTACACCTTC. It translates to CASSDRSGGSYTF. The chain carries TRBV6-5 and TRBJ1-2; the D gene is possibly TRBD1 (5 bases). Between the trimmed V and J ends, which lost 5 bases and 9 bases, there was a span of 16 bases. This CDR3 contains 13 residues. Germline V gene lookup returns CDR1 MNHEY and CDR2 SVGAGI.